This T cell receptor beta chain was sequenced in a study of T-cell reconstitution after alpha-beta-depleted transplantation in children. Regarding the study as a whole: Reported findings indicate that, about two months after transplant, alpha-beta T cells came from several hundred expanded clones, which were derived from non-depleted graft cells.

Unique molecular identifiers tagged the TCRbeta library. TCRdb called the PCR reads again in MiXCR, with one record for every CDR3 protein. The top ten clones hold roughly 31% of a sample with around 960,000 distinct CDR3 sequences, under 30% of them seen once. With 2 bases clipped from V and 6 bases from J, the junction kept 6 bases outside the gene matches. Looked up from germline, CDR1 is SGHKS and CDR2 is YYEKEE (reference sequence). The CDR3 consists of 14 residues. Concerning this clonotype: The antigen is undetermined.

The clonotype was recovered from a boy under three years old who had a stem cell transplant for SCID, so the T cells may come from the graft donor. The rearrangement uses TRBV5-5 and TRBJ2-3; 7 nucleotides line up with TRBD1. The sequenced sample was PBMCs, mostly from graft donor cells, obtained 360 days after TCRalphabeta/CD19-depleted stem cell transplant. The CDR3 sequence: CASSFSDRVDTQYF. The DNA for the CDR3 is TGTGCCAGCAGCTTTAGCGACAGGGTTGATACGCAGTATTTT.